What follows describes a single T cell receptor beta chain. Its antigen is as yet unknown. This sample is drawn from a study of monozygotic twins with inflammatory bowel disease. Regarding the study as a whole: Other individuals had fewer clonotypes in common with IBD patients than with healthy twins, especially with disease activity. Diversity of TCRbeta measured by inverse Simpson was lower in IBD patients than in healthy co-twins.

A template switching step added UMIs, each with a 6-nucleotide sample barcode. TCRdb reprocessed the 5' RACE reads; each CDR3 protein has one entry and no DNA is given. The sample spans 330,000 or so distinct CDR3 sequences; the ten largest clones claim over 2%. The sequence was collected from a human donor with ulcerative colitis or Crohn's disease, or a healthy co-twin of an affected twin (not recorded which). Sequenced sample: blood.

This CDR3 reads CASSLLSGATEAFF. The genes are TRBV7-2 and TRBJ1-1; no DNA is available, so the TRBD1 call from TCRdb remains unchecked. This CDR3 is 14 amino acids long. The germline gives CDR1 SGHTA, CDR2 FQGNSA.